The 25 T cell receptor beta chains listed next were all sequenced from one sample in a study of T cell clones after liver transplantation. Here immunoSEQ multiplex PCR was the method, and the copy in TCRdb shows in-frame clones only, minus some. Among more than 9,000 clones listed, around 80% were seen once. The sequencing used CD8+ T cells from blood, collected at the 22-month timepoint. These receptors all stem from a human patient who received a liver transplant. Some T cells here may be from the graft donor.

The chain joins TRBV9 to TRBJ2-7; 12 nucleotides line up with TRBD1. Germline V gives CDR1 SGDLS, CDR2 YYNGEE. Trimming removed 2 bases from V and 6 bases from J; junction bases left unmatched: 6. This CDR3 has 15 residues. CDR3 residues: CASSVWDRGQGEQYF. CDR3 coding DNA: TGTGCCAGCAGCGTTTGGGACAGGGGGCAAGGCGAGCAGTACTTC.

The rearrangement joins TRBV30 to TRBJ2-3, with D uncertain. The germline V and J ends were trimmed by 4 bases and 0 bases, with 5 bases remaining between them. There are 12 residues in the CDR3. Per germline, CDR1 GTSNPN and CDR2 SVGIG (reference sequence). The CDR3 spells CAWTTSTDTQYF. CDR3 nucleotides: TGTGCCTGGACAACTAGCACAGATACGCAGTATTTT.

V usage is TRBV28 and J usage is TRBJ2-1, with 13 bases fitting TRBD2. CDR1 is MDHEN, CDR2 SYDVKM, per germline. Trimming removed 4 bases from V and 2 bases from J; junction bases left unmatched: 14. CDR3 size: 20 residues. Here the CDR3 reads CASSYLFGLAGAGTYNEQFF. DNA for the CDR3: TGTGCCAGCAGTTATCTCTTCGGACTAGCGGGGGCTGGAACCTACAATGAGCAGTTCTTC.

This sequence joins TRBV2 and TRBJ2-2; unclear D gene. V was clipped by 3 bases and J by 2 bases, with 10 bases between them. Germline V CDR1 and CDR2: SNHLY, FYNNEI. The CDR3 covers 15 residues. The CDR3 region has the DNA TGTGCCAGCAGTGATACCCCCCCCAACACCGGGGAGCTGTTTTTT. Translating gives CASSDTPPNTGELFF.

The V call is TRBV11-2, the J call TRBJ1-5; no clear D. V was cut by 4 bases and J by 5 bases, with 9 bases left in between. The CDR3 runs to 13 residues. CDR1 and CDR2 from the germline V gene are SGHAT and FQNNGV. The CDR3 region is CASSYGPDQPQHF. In DNA form, the CDR3 reads TGTGCCAGCAGCTACGGGCCAGATCAGCCCCAGCATTTT.

This clone is a singleton in its sample. The V call is TRBV29-1, the J call TRBJ2-7; 7 nucleotides line up with TRBD1. The germline CDR1 and CDR2 sequences are SQVTM and ANQGSEA. This CDR3 is 16 amino acids long. Germline trimming cut 5 bases from V and 3 bases from J; bases unmatched to any gene: 16. In nucleotides, the CDR3 is TGCAGCGTTACCGGGACAGTCGCTCAGGATCACTACGAGCAGTACTTC. Encoded protein: CSVTGTVAQDHYEQYF.

The rearrangement uses TRBV5-4 and TRBJ2-7; D is ambiguous. From germline, CDR1 is SGHNT and CDR2 YYREEE (reference sequence). Trimming removed 1 base from V and 7 bases from J, with 12 bases in between. The CDR3 has 13 amino acids. The CDR3 coding sequence is TGTGCCAGCAGCTTGTGGGGTTTCCCGGAGCAGTACTTC. Residues: CASSLWGFPEQYF.

The chain recombines TRBV7-2 with TRBJ1-2; TRBD1 is a possible D gene (5 bases). In germline, CDR1 is SGHTA, CDR2 FQGNSA. There are 14 residues in the CDR3. Trimming took off 3 bases at V and 2 bases at J, with 10 bases between the two ends. CDR3 sequence (DNA): TGTGCCAGCAGCTTGGGCAGGGCCAACTATGGCTACACCTTC. Amino acids: CASSLGRANYGYTF.

The chain employs TRBV4-2 and TRBJ2-2; 7 bases agree with TRBD2. CDR3 size: 15 residues. Unmatched junction bases numbered 4, after V lost 1 base and J lost 5 bases. Germline CDR1 LGHNA, CDR2 YNFKEQ. CDR3 nucleotides: TGTGCCAGCAGCCAAGTAATCGGGGGGACCGGGGAGCTGTTTTTT. Residues: CASSQVIGGTGELFF.

This sequence joins TRBV9 and TRBJ2-3; TRBD2 aligns across 10 bases. The CDR3 sequence is 15 residues long. Germline V gene lookup returns CDR1 SGDLS and CDR2 YYNGEE. V gave up 3 bases and J gave up 3 bases; unmatched junction bases: 4. The CDR3 sequence is CASSALAGVTDTQYF. In DNA, the CDR3 is TGTGCCAGCAGCGCCCTAGCGGGGGTAACAGATACGCAGTATTTT. Complete variable domain (other parts from reference TRBV9 and TRBJ2-3): DSGVTQTPKHLITATGQRVTLRCSPRSGDLSVYWYQQSLDQGLQFLIQYYNGEERAKGNILERFSAQQFPDLHSELNLSSLELGDSALYFCASSALAGVTDTQYFGPGTRLTVL.

The chain carries TRBV11-2 and TRBJ2-5; the D is unclear. CDR1 and CDR2 from the germline V gene are SGHAT and FQNNGV. The CDR3 has 14 amino acids. Trimming cost V 5 bases and J 4 bases, with 14 bases left between them. CDR3 in amino acids: CASSQTDIRETQYF. For the CDR3, the DNA is TGTGCCAGCAGCCAAACCGACATCCGAGAGACCCAGTACTTC.

The genes are TRBV4-1 and TRBJ2-7; D ambiguous. Between the trimmed V and J ends, which lost 2 bases and 7 bases, there was a span of 15 bases. Germline-derived CDR1 and CDR2 are MGHRA and YSYEKL. The CDR3 is 14 residues long. The CDR3 DNA follows: TGCGCCAGCAGCCAACCGGATCGGGCACGGGAGCAGTACTTC. This codes for CASSQPDRAREQYF.

This chain connects TRBV7-9 to TRBJ2-2; D not certain. With 6 bases removed from V and 7 bases from J, the gap between germline ends came to 9 bases. There are 12 residues in the CDR3. CDR1 SEHNR and CDR2 FQNEAQ come from the germline V gene (reference sequence). CDR3 amino acids: CASRRASGELFF. CDR3 nucleotide sequence: TGTGCCAGCAGACGAGCTAGCGGGGAGCTGTTTTTT.

The chain joins TRBV11-3 to TRBJ2-2, with unresolved D. Germline CDR1 SGHNT, CDR2 YENEEA. The CDR3 extends over 13 amino acids. Trimming left V 5 bases short and J 4 bases short, with 8 bases between. CDR3 DNA sequence: TGTGCCAGCAGCAGGCCAGGCACCGGGGAGCTGTTTTTT. As protein: CASSRPGTGELFF.

The chain couples TRBV4-1 to TRBJ1-2; 7 bases are shared with TRBD1. V lost 4 bases to trimming and J lost 6 bases; unmatched junction nucleotides: 5. The CDR3 sequence is 13 residues long. Germline CDR1 and CDR2: MGHRA and YSYEKL. CDR3 loop: CASSPRQGDGYTF. In DNA form, the CDR3 reads TGCGCCAGCAGCCCCCGACAGGGTGATGGCTACACCTTC.

The V and J genes are TRBV19 and TRBJ1-5; no clear D gene. The CDR3 extends over 15 amino acids. In germline, CDR1 is LNHDA, CDR2 SQIVND (reference sequence). V was trimmed by 6 bases and J by 0 bases, leaving 12 bases between them. The CDR3: CASSHLDLSNQPQHF. Here the CDR3 DNA reads TGTGCCAGTAGCCACTTGGACCTTAGCAATCAGCCCCAGCATTTT.

This chain connects TRBV4-1 to TRBJ1-5; 8 nucleotides line up with TRBD1. V gave up 4 bases and J gave up 4 bases; unmatched junction bases: 9. The CDR3 sequence is 16 residues long. Germline V gene data show CDR1 as MGHRA and CDR2 as YSYEKL. As DNA, the CDR3 is TGCGCCAGCAGCCTCTCCGGGACAGGCGGTAATCAGCCCCAGCATTTT. Its protein product is CASSLSGTGGNQPQHF.

The CDR3 spells CASSFGDGEQYF. CDR3 sequence (DNA): TGTGCCAGCAGTTTCGGGGATGGCGAGCAGTACTTC. The gene calls are TRBV27 and TRBJ2-7; perhaps TRBD2 as D (5 bases). There are 12 residues in the CDR3. Trimming cost V 3 bases and J 6 bases, with 9 bases left between them. Germline V lookup: CDR1 MNHEY, CDR2 SMNVEV (reference sequence).

This chain links TRBV14 with TRBJ1-2; possibly TRBD1 for D (6 bases). The CDR3 covers 13 residues. The V and J ends lost 6 bases and 5 bases respectively, with 13 bases between them. CDR1 and CDR2 (germline): SGHDN, FVKESK. CDR3 protein: CASSLGQTYGYTF. The CDR3 DNA is TGTGCCAGCAGTCTTGGACAGACTTATGGCTACACCTTC. Variable domain in full (rest from reference TRBV14 and TRBJ1-2): EAGVTQFPSHSVIEKGQTVTLRCDPISGHDNLYWYRRVMGKEIKFLLHFVKESKQDESGMPNNRFLAERTGGTYSTLKVQPAELEDSGVYFCASSLGQTYGYTFGSGTRLTVV.

In its sample, this clone was seen once. This chain links TRBV6-6 with TRBJ2-7; no clear D. The germline gives CDR1 MNHNY, CDR2 SVGAGI (reference sequence). The ends were cut back, 5 bases at V and 3 bases at J, with 8 bases in the middle. The length of the CDR3 is 12 residues. For the CDR3, the DNA is TGTGCCAGCAGTGCCGGAGACTACGAGCAGTACTTC. As protein: CASSAGDYEQYF.

The genes are TRBV11-1 and TRBJ2-5; weak D call: TRBD2 (6 bases). The V end lost 6 bases, the J end lost 2 bases, and 7 bases lay between the germline ends. This CDR3 contains 12 residues. Germline assignment: CDR1 SGHAT and CDR2 FQDESV (reference sequence). The CDR3 here is CASRGGQETQYF. CDR3 bases: TGTGCCAGCAGGGGGGGACAAGAGACCCAGTACTTC.

The chain carries TRBV19 and TRBJ1-5; D gene uncertain. There are 15 residues in the CDR3. In germline, CDR1 is LNHDA, CDR2 SQIVND (reference sequence). Trimming stripped 3 bases from V and 7 bases from J, with 16 bases between. CDR3 amino acids: CASSMGGGGFQPQHF. The CDR3, as DNA: TGTGCCAGTAGTATGGGTGGAGGAGGGTTCCAGCCCCAGCATTTT.

The rearrangement links TRBV2 to TRBJ2-3; 13 positions match TRBD2. J lost 2 bases, V lost 4 bases, and 12 bases had no gene match. CDR1 is SNHLY, CDR2 FYNNEI, per germline. CDR3 size: 19 residues. CDR3 sequence: CASSVFLGTSGENTDTQYF. The CDR3 nucleotides are TGTGCCAGCAGTGTATTTTTAGGGACTAGCGGGGAGAACACAGATACGCAGTATTTT.

CDR3: CASFDSSYEQYF. The CDR3 coding sequence is TGTGCCAGCTTCGACAGCTCCTACGAGCAGTACTTC. The V gene is TRBV28, the J gene TRBJ2-7, with D tentatively TRBD1 (5 bases). The CDR3 is made up of 12 amino acids. Germline V gives CDR1 MDHEN, CDR2 SYDVKM. V was shortened by 8 bases and J by 0 bases, with 8 bases between the two germline ends.

The genes are TRBV6-5 and TRBJ2-2; no definite D call. V dropped 0 bases and J dropped 8 bases, with 7 bases sitting between them. CDR1 is MNHEY and CDR2 is SVGAGI in the germline V gene. The CDR3 totals 13 residues. The CDR3 DNA is TGTGCCAGCAGTTACTCGTCAACGGGGGAGCTGTTTTTT. Translation gives CASSYSSTGELFF.